Below are 11 T cell receptor beta chains sequenced from a single sample in a study of monozygotic twins with inflammatory bowel disease. TCRdb reworked the 5' RACE reads into one entry per CDR3 protein, no DNA. The sample totals 120,000 to 150,000 distinct CDR3 sequences. The sequenced sample was blood. Source of these receptors: a human donor with ulcerative colitis or Crohn's disease, or a healthy co-twin of an affected twin (not recorded which).

This rearrangement joins TRBV7-9 to TRBJ2-7. The CDR3 consists of 15 residues. Germline assignment: CDR1 SEHNR and CDR2 FQNEAQ (reference sequence). The CDR3 sequence: CASSAFRGYAYEQYF.

The chain joins TRBV27 to TRBJ1-1. CDR3 size: 14 residues. Per the germline V gene, CDR1 is MNHEY and CDR2 is SMNVEV (reference sequence). This CDR3 is CASSLWTDSSEAFF.

The rearrangement joins TRBV4-3 to TRBJ1-5. Germline values: CDR1 LGHNA, CDR2 YSLEER. The CDR3 covers 15 residues. This CDR3 reads CASSQDWRSNQPQHF.

The chain is built from TRBV30 and TRBJ2-7; without DNA, the TCRdb call of TRBD1 cannot be checked. This CDR3 is built from 13 residues. Looked up from germline, CDR1 is GTSNPN and CDR2 is SVGIG (reference sequence). The CDR3 spells CAWSRGGLYEQYF. Drawing the rest from reference TRBV30 and TRBJ2-7, the complete variable domain is SQTIHQWPATLVQPVGSPLSLECTVEGTSNPNLYWYRQAAGRGLQLLFYSVGIGQISSEVPQNLSASRPQDRQFILSSKKLLLSDSGFYLCAWSRGGLYEQYFGPGTRLTVT.

The V and J genes are TRBV5-1 and TRBJ2-1; checking the TCRdb D call of TRBD2 is not possible without DNA. The CDR3 is 16 residues long. CDR1 is SGHRS, CDR2 YFSETQ, per germline. Here the CDR3 reads CASSPNSGGAGNEQFF.

The V and J genes are TRBV2 and TRBJ2-2. Per germline, CDR1 SNHLY and CDR2 FYNNEI. The CDR3 consists of 14 residues. This chain's CDR3 is CASSEPDNTGELFF.

The rearrangement joins TRBV3-1 to TRBJ2-7; absent DNA, TCRdb's TRBD2 call cannot be checked. The germline V gene has CDR1 LGHDT and CDR2 YNNKEL (reference sequence). The CDR3 loop spans 14 amino acids. The CDR3 sequence is CASSLTSAEVEQYF.

The V call is TRBV6-2 or TRBV6-3, the J call TRBJ2-1; the TCRdb D gene call, TRBD1, has no DNA to confirm it. CDR1 is MNHEY, CDR2 SVGEGT, per germline. The length of the CDR3 is 14 residues. The CDR3 loop is CASFGTGVHNEQFF.

The chain carries TRBV6-4 and TRBJ2-1; the D call from TCRdb, TRBD2, cannot be confirmed without DNA. Germline V CDR1 and CDR2: MRHNA, SNTAGT. The CDR3 is made up of 14 amino acids. The CDR3 protein is CASSRRVGRNEQFF.

The rearrangement links TRBV12-3 or TRBV12-4 to TRBJ2-2; TCRdb returns TRBD1, unconfirmable since there is no DNA. The CDR3 runs 11 residues. CDR3 protein: CASSPRAELFF.

The chain has TRBV15 and TRBJ1-3. The germline V gene encodes CDR1 LNHNV and CDR2 YYDKDF (reference sequence). The CDR3 spans 15 residues. The CDR3 loop reads CATSRDPGAGNTIYF.